The T cell receptor (beta chain) described here comes from a study of regulatory T cells in long-lasting Graves disease. After removal of 2 bases from V and 5 bases from J, the junction contained 8 bases not matched to a gene. This CDR3 comprises 16 residues. Germline V gene sequence: CDR1 SGHTA, CDR2 FQGNSA. Time point here: newly diagnosed GD, antithyroid drugs for less than 3 months. The TCR library was prepared using RNA isolated from PBMCs. TCR beta libraries were built with iRepertoire HTBI primers and Arm-PCR of CDR3 regions. One entry per CDR3 protein results from TCRdb running MiXCR on the multiplex PCR reads. Here the sample spans 600,000 to 650,000 distinct CDR3 sequences, around 17% being singletons. These sequences were also reported in another study, on T cells in Graves' hyperthyroidism and ophthalmopathy.

The specimen comprised peripheral blood mononuclear cells (PBMCs), sampled at new diagnosis, from a patient treated with antithyroid drugs. This clonotype originated in a woman under 40 with Graves disease. This rearrangement joins TRBV7-2 to TRBJ2-2; 7 bases are a match to TRBD2. CDR3 residues: CASSLYFTSATGELFF. In DNA, the CDR3 is TGTGCCAGCAGCTTATATTTCACTAGCGCGACCGGGGAGCTGTTTTTT.